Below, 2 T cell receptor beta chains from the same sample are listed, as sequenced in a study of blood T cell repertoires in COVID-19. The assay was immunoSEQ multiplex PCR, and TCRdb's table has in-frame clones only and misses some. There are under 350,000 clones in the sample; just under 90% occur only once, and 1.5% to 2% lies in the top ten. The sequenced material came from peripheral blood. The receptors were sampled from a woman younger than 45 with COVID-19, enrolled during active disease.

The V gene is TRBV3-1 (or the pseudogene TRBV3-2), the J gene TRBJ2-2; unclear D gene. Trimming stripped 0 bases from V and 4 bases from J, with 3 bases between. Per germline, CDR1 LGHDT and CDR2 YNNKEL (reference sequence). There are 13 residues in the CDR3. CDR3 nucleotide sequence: TGTGCCAGCAGCCAAGACAGCACCGGGGAGCTGTTTTTT. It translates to CASSQDSTGELFF.

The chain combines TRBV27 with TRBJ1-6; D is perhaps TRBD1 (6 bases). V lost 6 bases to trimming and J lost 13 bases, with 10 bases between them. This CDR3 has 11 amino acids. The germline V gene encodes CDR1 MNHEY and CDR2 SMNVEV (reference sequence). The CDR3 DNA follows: TGTGCCAGCAGGAGGGGGGGCCCCCTCCACTTT. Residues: CASRRGGPLHF.